This T cell receptor (beta chain) was retrieved from a study of radiation and T cells in renal cell carcinoma. CDR1 and CDR2 from the germline V gene are SGHVS and FQNEAQ. The CDR3 is made up of 12 amino acids. Between the trimmed V and J ends, which lost 0 bases and 8 bases, there was a span of 4 bases. Clones were read by immunoSEQ multiplex PCR, and TCRdb kept only the in-frame ones, dropping some. The sample shows approximately 150,000 clones, around nine tenths of them seen only once. Time point reported: blood 4 weeks post-SBRT, at nephrectomy. Indicated treatment: 15 Gy SBRT to primary tumor, nephrectomy 4 weeks later.

The rearrangement uses TRBV7-8 and TRBJ2-2; D not certain. This receptor was obtained from a woman aged 45 to 65 with renal cell carcinoma. Sequenced here: blood, sampled from a patient whose treatment included radiotherapy and nephrectomy. In DNA form, the CDR3 reads TGTGCCAGCAGCTTAGCGGGGGGGGAGCTGTTTTTT. The encoded protein is CASSLAGGELFF.